A selection of T cell receptor beta chains follows, all from one sample in a study of T cells in tuberculosis. Data came from immunoSEQ multiplex PCR; TCRdb stores just in-frame clones and leaves some out. This repertoire shows around 33,000 clones, 92% found once; its top ten account for 7.7%. The material sequenced was PBMCs. The source of these receptors is a donor aged 10 to 29 with latent tuberculosis or without tuberculosis infection. Some clones in this sample may be carry-over from other donors' samples. Each CDR3 is given without its conserved first and last residue.

v_call	j_call	cdr3_aa
TRBV7-9	TRBJ1-1	ASSALTGENTEAF
TRBV7-8	TRBJ1-3	ASSPGRGKGNTIY
TRBV7-9	TRBJ1-2	ASSRQEVYGYT
TRBV25-1	TRBJ2-5	ASSDPGQDQETQY
TRBV28	TRBJ2-6	ASSFVRVSGANVLT
TRBV25-1	TRBJ2-7	ASSDKTPNIGGSYEQY
TRBV30	TRBJ1-3	AWRSTGTGNTIY
TRBV6-5	TRBJ2-3	ASSWDRGSDTQY
TRBV7-9	TRBJ1-4	ASSPRTGTGEKLF
TRBV30	TRBJ2-3	AWNLAGPTHTQY
TRBV6-6	TRBJ2-7	ASSYSGGQSYEQY
TRBV5-1	TRBJ2-3	ASSLGAPADTQY
TRBV5-1	TRBJ1-6	ASSSDGSSTFSYNSPLH
TRBV9	TRBJ1-3	ASSVEPGSGNTIY
TRBV28	TRBJ1-2	ASSLFSPGFSGYT
TRBV6-5	TRBJ2-3	ASSYRTSGGSDTQY
TRBV5-4	TRBJ1-1	ASSPGGNTEAF
TRBV5-1	TRBJ1-1	ASSLEGYRTGPNTEAF
TRBV28	TRBJ2-7	ASSVRPFTSGRLDEQY
TRBV4-1	TRBJ1-5	ASSQEGGEDQH
TRBV5-1	TRBJ1-4	ASSTGDSLNEKLF
TRBV5-1	TRBJ2-2	ASSGPGTGENAGELF